Following are 29 T cell receptor beta chains from one sample sequenced in a study of yellow fever vaccine responses in identical twins (dated by TCRdb to about 2018). The library was prepared using RT-PCR. Sequencing used an Illumina HiSeq 2500. TCRdb reran the public reads through fastp at Q25 and MiXCR, keeping productive beta chains. For every CDR3 protein sequence, its rows merge into one entry that carries the most common genes and DNA. The sample yields under 3,000 distinct CDR3 sequences; about 9% were counted once. The top ten hold 5% to 5.5% of the sample. This sample comprised T cells from blood (PBMCs), unsorted or a sorted subset (not recorded which), obtained around 24 months after vaccination. All receptors derive from a woman in her late teens or twenties who received the yellow fever vaccine. Donor details come from another sample of the same person, matched by shared clones.

V and J are TRBV4-2 and TRBJ2-2, with TRBD1 matching over 7 bases. Germline CDR1 LGHNA, CDR2 YNFKEQ. The CDR3 has 17 residues. J gave up 3 bases and V 0 bases, and 7 bases lay outside the gene matches. The CDR3 DNA follows: TGTGCCAGCAGCCAAGATGGGGCAGGGGGTGACACCGGGGAGCTGTTTTTT. Amino acids: CASSQDGAGGDTGELFF.

J is TRBJ2-5 and V is TRBV24-1; possible D gene TRBD1, 5 bases. V was shortened by 5 bases and J by 5 bases, with 17 bases between the two germline ends. The CDR3 spans 15 residues. Germline V gene data show CDR1 as KGHDR and CDR2 as SFDVKD. The CDR3 spells CATSGSVGVGETQYF. The DNA for the CDR3 is TGTGCCACCAGTGGCTCCGTAGGGGTCGGGGAGACCCAGTACTTC.

This clonotype was observed a handful of times. The chain joins TRBV6-4 to TRBJ2-1; TRBD2 agrees at 12 bases. Trimming removed 0 bases from V and 6 bases from J; junction bases left unmatched: 0. The germline gives CDR1 MRHNA, CDR2 SNTAGT. The CDR3 runs 15 residues. CDR3 amino acids: CASSDSTSGSNEQFF. The DNA of the CDR3 is TGTGCCAGCAGTGACTCGACTAGCGGGAGCAATGAGCAGTTCTTC.

In its sample, this clonotype is large (0.1 to 1%). This chain links TRBV29-1 with TRBJ2-1, with no clear D. The CDR3 contains 10 residues. V was cut by 5 bases and J by 5 bases, with 4 bases left in between. Germline loops: CDR1 SQVTM, CDR2 ANQGSEA. DNA of the CDR3: TGCAGCGTTCGGAACAATGAGCAGTTCTTC. Translation gives CSVRNNEQFF.

The DNA for the CDR3 is TGTGCCAGCAGTTACCTTGGGACCGGGCGGCTGTTTTTT. Encoded protein: CASSYLGTGRLFF. The chain carries TRBV6-5 and TRBJ1-4; TRBD1 might be the D (5 bases). Germline CDR1 MNHEY, CDR2 SVGAGI. Trimming removed 2 bases from V and 14 bases from J, with 15 bases in between. This CDR3 is 13 amino acids long.

This clonotype is termed medium-sized. This rearrangement joins TRBV12-3 or TRBV12-4 to TRBJ1-1, with D tentatively TRBD1 (6 bases). The V end was cut by 5 bases, the J end by 4 bases, with 11 bases between. CDR3 size: 13 residues. CDR3 DNA: TGTGCCAGCAGTCTACAGGGTTCCACTGAAGCTTTCTTT. Its protein is CASSLQGSTEAFF.

This clonotype was detected a few times. For the CDR3, the DNA is TGCGCCAGCAGTGACAATGGAGGGAACACTGAAGCTTTCTTT. Encoded protein: CASSDNGGNTEAFF. The gene calls are TRBV10-1 and TRBJ1-1; the D is unclear. CDR3 length: 14 residues. The germline V gene encodes CDR1 WNHNN and CDR2 SYGVQD (reference sequence). V lost 3 bases and J 1 base, leaving 9 bases between the germline ends.

V and J are TRBV15 and TRBJ1-1; 9 bases fit TRBD1. From germline, CDR1 is LNHNV and CDR2 YYDKDF (reference sequence). Losses at the gene ends were 5 bases for V and 2 bases for J; bases not matched to a gene: 6. The CDR3 contains 15 residues. CDR3 protein: CATSSGTGTNTEAFF. CDR3 DNA: TGTGCCACCAGCTCGGGGACAGGGACTAACACTGAAGCTTTCTTT.

The CDR3 spells CASSISGAGTEAFF. Written as DNA, the CDR3 is TGTGCCAGTAGTATTTCAGGGGCCGGCACTGAAGCTTTCTTT. The chain joins TRBV19 to TRBJ1-1; D possibly corresponds to TRBD1 (6 bases). Per the germline V gene, CDR1 is LNHDA and CDR2 is SQIVND (reference sequence). The CDR3 totals 14 residues. V was shortened by 3 bases and J by 4 bases, with 12 bases between the two germline ends. The complete variable domain, with remaining parts taken from reference TRBV19 and TRBJ1-1, reads DGGITQSPKYLFRKEGQNVTLSCEQNLNHDAMYWYRQDPGQGLRLIYYSQIVNDFQKGDIAEGYSVSREKKESFPLTVTSAQKNPTAFYLCASSISGAGTEAFFGQGTRLTVV.

This clonotype is large (0.1 to 1%) by share. The V and J genes are TRBV10-1 and TRBJ1-1; D is undetermined. Germline V lookup: CDR1 WNHNN, CDR2 SYGVQD (reference sequence). The CDR3 is made up of 14 amino acids. The V and J ends lost 2 bases and 0 bases respectively, with 7 bases between them. The CDR3 sequence is CASSETAMNTEAFF. The CDR3 region has the DNA TGCGCCAGCAGTGAGACAGCCATGAACACTGAAGCTTTCTTT.

This clonotype was counted a few times. CDR3 amino acids: CAISEGTLLNTEAFF. The CDR3 DNA sequence: TGTGCCATCAGTGAGGGGACCCTACTGAACACTGAAGCTTTCTTT. This chain uses TRBV10-3 with TRBJ1-1; TRBD1 is a possible D gene (5 bases). V gave up 2 bases and J gave up 0 bases, with 10 bases separating them. The CDR3 loop spans 15 amino acids. Germline CDR1 reads ENHRY; CDR2 reads SYGVKD.

A few counts support this clonotype. This sequence joins TRBV10-3 and TRBJ2-1, with a weak D call TRBD2 (7 bases). The CDR3 extends over 13 amino acids. The germline V gene has CDR1 ENHRY and CDR2 SYGVKD. V lost 0 bases, J lost 13 bases, and 13 bases lay in between. CDR3 DNA: TGTGCCATCAGTGAGTCTGGAGGGGGGGCCCAGTTCTTC. Its translation is CAISESGGGAQFF.

V is TRBV7-9 and J is TRBJ2-7; D is possibly TRBD1 (5 bases). CDR1 is SEHNR and CDR2 is FQNEAQ in the germline V gene (reference sequence). The germline V and J ends were trimmed by 5 bases and 6 bases, with 17 bases remaining between them. This CDR3 spans 14 amino acids. Written as DNA, the CDR3 is TGTGCCAGCAGCCCTCTAAGGGGTTCAGGCGAGCAGTACTTC. Amino acids: CASSPLRGSGEQYF.

This rearrangement joins TRBV4-3 to TRBJ2-5, with no clear D. The ends were cut back, 0 bases at V and 2 bases at J, with 4 bases in the middle. The CDR3 extends over 13 amino acids. The germline CDR1 and CDR2 sequences are LGHNA and YSLEER. CDR3 amino acids: CASSQEAQETQYF. CDR3 DNA sequence: TGCGCCAGCAGCCAAGAAGCACAAGAGACCCAGTACTTC.

Relative to its sample, this clonotype is medium-sized. The chain links TRBV11-1 to TRBJ2-6; D is uncertain. V was trimmed by 0 bases and J by 0 bases, leaving 6 bases between them. In germline, CDR1 is SGHAT, CDR2 FQDESV (reference sequence). This CDR3 contains 16 residues. This CDR3 is CASSLAGASGANVLTF. Here the CDR3 DNA reads TGTGCCAGCAGCTTAGCCGGCGCCTCTGGGGCCAACGTCCTGACTTTC.

CDR3 nucleotides: TGTGCCACCAGCAGAGTGACAGGGTACGGTTCACCCCTCCACTTT. Encoded protein: CATSRVTGYGSPLHF. The gene calls are TRBV15 and TRBJ1-6; 7 nucleotides line up with TRBD1. The CDR3 is made up of 15 amino acids. Unmatched junction bases numbered 6, after V lost 1 base and J lost 9 bases. CDR1 and CDR2 (germline): LNHNV, YYDKDF (reference sequence).

This clonotype was counted a few times. This chain connects TRBV4-1 to TRBJ1-6; TRBD1 agrees at 7 bases. CDR3 size: 15 residues. Germline assignment: CDR1 MGHRA and CDR2 YSYEKL. The J segment lost 7 bases and the V segment lost 1 base, leaving 4 bases of the junction unmatched. The CDR3 coding sequence is TGCGCCAGCAGCCAAGCGGACAGGTTGAATTCACCCCTCCACTTT. Amino acids: CASSQADRLNSPLHF.

The chain recombines TRBV10-3 with TRBJ2-7; D is perhaps TRBD1 (6 bases). Trimming left V 2 bases short and J 0 bases short, with 8 bases between. CDR3 size: 14 residues. From germline, CDR1 is ENHRY and CDR2 SYGVKD. CDR3 in amino acids: CAISEPDSSYEQYF. The DNA of the CDR3 is TGTGCCATCAGTGAGCCGGACAGCTCCTACGAGCAGTACTTC.

This clonotype counts as medium-sized (0.01 to 0.1%). The chain joins TRBV6-5 to TRBJ2-6, with TRBD1 as a possible D gene (6 bases). Trimming took off 2 bases at V and 3 bases at J, with 11 bases between the two ends. The CDR3 runs 16 residues. The germline CDR1 and CDR2 sequences are MNHEY and SVGAGI. The CDR3: CASSYPTGSGANVLTF. CDR3 sequence (DNA): TGTGCCAGCAGTTACCCCACAGGGAGTGGGGCCAACGTCCTGACTTTC.

This clonotype turned up a few times. J is TRBJ1-3 and V is TRBV15, with D possibly matching TRBD1 (5 bases). Trimming shortened V by 5 bases and J by 1 base, and 9 bases separated the two germline ends. Germline CDR1 reads LNHNV; CDR2 reads YYDKDF (reference sequence). The CDR3 runs to 14 residues. CDR3 loop: CATSPRASGNTIYF. The CDR3 coding sequence is TGTGCCACCAGCCCCAGGGCTTCTGGAAACACCATATATTTT.

V usage is TRBV7-6 and J usage is TRBJ2-1; D call uncertain. Deletions cut 8 bases from V and 5 bases from J, with 7 bases between. This CDR3 has 11 amino acids. CDR1 and CDR2 (germline): SGHVS, FNYEAQ. The CDR3 loop is CASESHNEQFF. Here the CDR3 DNA reads TGTGCCAGCGAGTCCCACAATGAGCAGTTCTTC.

Comment on this clonotype: The final CDR3 position lacks the conserved phenylalanine or tryptophan, pointing to a likely read error. The chain couples TRBV10-1 to TRBJ1-5; D possibly corresponds to TRBD1 (5 bases). Trimming stripped 0 bases from V and 8 bases from J, with 14 bases between. The CDR3 has 15 residues. Germline CDR1 is WNHNN and CDR2 is SYGVQD (reference sequence). The CDR3 loop is CASSESNRGGKPQHS. In DNA form, the CDR3 reads TGCGCCAGCAGTGAGTCGAATCGGGGGGGGAAGCCCCAGCATTCT.

The rearrangement joins TRBV18 to TRBJ2-1; TRBD1 agrees at 9 bases. V lost 4 bases to trimming and J lost 7 bases; unmatched junction nucleotides: 2. The germline gives CDR1 KGHSH, CDR2 LQKENI. CDR3 length equals 13 residues. The CDR3 reads CASSLGQGNEQFF. The CDR3 region has the DNA TGTGCCAGCTCACTAGGACAGGGGAATGAGCAGTTCTTC. The whole variable domain, remainder taken from reference TRBV18 and TRBJ2-1, is NAGVMQNPRHLVRRRGQEARLRCSPMKGHSHVYWYRQLPEEGLKFMVYLQKENIIDESGMPKERFSAEFPKEGPSILRIQQVVRGDSAAYFCASSLGQGNEQFFGPGTRLTVL.

This sequence joins TRBV5-6 and TRBJ2-7; the D is unclear. From germline, CDR1 is SGHDT and CDR2 YYEEEE. V lost 2 bases to trimming and J lost 2 bases, with 14 bases between them. The length of the CDR3 is 15 residues. CDR3 residues: CASSFTGPGTYEQYF. CDR3 bases: TGTGCCAGCAGCTTTACCGGGCCCGGTACCTACGAGCAGTACTTC.

The chain is built from TRBV2 and TRBJ1-3, with D unclear. Germline loops: CDR1 SNHLY, CDR2 FYNNEI. This CDR3 has 12 residues. Trimming pared 4 bases from V and 6 bases from J, leaving 7 bases between. DNA of the CDR3: TGTGCCAGCAGTGCAGGAACAAACACCATATATTTT. Translated, it gives CASSAGTNTIYF. Full variable domain (remainder filled in from reference TRBV2 and TRBJ1-3): EPEVTQTPSHQVTQMGQEVILRCVPISNHLYFYWYRQILGQKVEFLVSFYNNEISEKSEIFDDQFSVERPDGSNFTLKIRSTKLEDSAMYFCASSAGTNTIYFGEGSWLTVV.

By its share, this clonotype is medium-sized. The CDR3 bases are TGTGCCATCAGTGACGAGCAGGTGAACAGGACGACAGATACGCAGTATTTT. Translating it yields CAISDEQVNRTTDTQYF. The V gene is TRBV10-3, the J gene TRBJ2-3; perhaps TRBD1 as D (5 bases). This CDR3 is built from 17 residues. V was pared by 3 bases and J by 3 bases, with 19 bases between. Looked up from germline, CDR1 is ENHRY and CDR2 is SYGVKD.

By share, this clonotype counts as medium-sized (0.01 to 0.1%). The chain is built from TRBV4-1 and TRBJ1-1; D is ambiguous. Germline V gene lookup returns CDR1 MGHRA and CDR2 YSYEKL. The CDR3 contains 13 residues. V was cut by 0 bases and J by 8 bases, with 10 bases left in between. This chain's CDR3 is CASSQEARGEAFF. CDR3 nucleotide sequence: TGCGCCAGCAGCCAAGAAGCACGTGGCGAAGCTTTCTTT.

Regarding this clonotype: An end of the junction does not agree with germline; a read error may underlie this. The V and J genes are TRBV11-1 and TRBJ2-1, with TRBD2 identical over 7 bases. This CDR3 spans 12 amino acids. Looked up from germline, CDR1 is SGHAT and CDR2 is FQDESV (reference sequence). The CDR3 protein is CASSLGGGLPLF. The CDR3 DNA reads TGTGCCAGCAGCTTAGGGGGGGGACTTCCCCTCTTC.

This clonotype was seen a handful of times. This sequence joins TRBV30 and TRBJ1-4, with TRBD1 matching over 7 bases. The CDR3 loop spans 15 amino acids. With 2 bases clipped from V and 7 bases from J, the junction kept 10 bases outside the gene matches. Germline CDR1 and CDR2: GTSNPN and SVGIG (reference sequence). The CDR3 DNA follows: TGTGCCTGGAGTCACCCGGCAGGGGGAGCTGAAAAACTGTTTTTT. Translated, it gives CAWSHPAGGAEKLFF.